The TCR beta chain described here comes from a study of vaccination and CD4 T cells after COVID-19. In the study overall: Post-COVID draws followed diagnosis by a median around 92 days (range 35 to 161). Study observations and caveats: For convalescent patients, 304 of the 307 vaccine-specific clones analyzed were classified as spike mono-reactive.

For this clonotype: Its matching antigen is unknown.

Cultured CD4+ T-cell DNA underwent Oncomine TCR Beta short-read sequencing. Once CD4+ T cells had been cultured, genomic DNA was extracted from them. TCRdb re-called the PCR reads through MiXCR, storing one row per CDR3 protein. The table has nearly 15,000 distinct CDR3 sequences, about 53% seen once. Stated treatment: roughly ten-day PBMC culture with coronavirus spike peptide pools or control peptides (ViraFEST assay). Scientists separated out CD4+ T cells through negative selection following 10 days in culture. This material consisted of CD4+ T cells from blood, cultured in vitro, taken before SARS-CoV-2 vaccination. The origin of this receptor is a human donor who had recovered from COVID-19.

The CDR3: CASSFSGPSTDTQYF. The CDR3 DNA reads as TGTGCCAGCAGCTTTTCCGGACCGAGCACAGATACGCAGTATTTT. This chain connects TRBV7-2 to TRBJ2-3; D ambiguous. The CDR3 totals 15 residues. V shed 3 bases and J shed 0 bases, with 10 bases lying between them. Germline-derived CDR1 and CDR2 are SGHTA and FQGNSA.